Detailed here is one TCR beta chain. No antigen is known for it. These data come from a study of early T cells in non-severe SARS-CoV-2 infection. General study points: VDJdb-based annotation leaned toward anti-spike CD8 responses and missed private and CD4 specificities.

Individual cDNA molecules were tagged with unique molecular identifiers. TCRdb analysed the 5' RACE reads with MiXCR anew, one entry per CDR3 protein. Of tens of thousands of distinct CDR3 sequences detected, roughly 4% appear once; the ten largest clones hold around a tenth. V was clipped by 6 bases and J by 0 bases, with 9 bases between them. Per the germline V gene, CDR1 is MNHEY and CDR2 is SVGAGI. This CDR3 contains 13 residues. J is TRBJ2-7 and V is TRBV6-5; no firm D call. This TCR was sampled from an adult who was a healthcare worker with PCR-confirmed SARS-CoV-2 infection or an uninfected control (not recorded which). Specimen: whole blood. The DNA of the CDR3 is TGTGCCAGCAGCCATCATAACTCCTACGAGCAGTACTTC. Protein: CASSHHNSYEQYF.